Below, 21 T cell receptor beta chains from the same sample are listed, as sequenced in a study of technical replicates of blood from a few donors. Measured with immunoSEQ multiplex PCR; TCRdb has only the in-frame clones, and not every one. In the table there are fewer than 110,000 clones, 96% of which are singletons. Sequencing was carried out using T cells isolated from PBMCs. The source of these receptors is a human donor in good health.

This clone occurred once. The CDR3 spells CASSAGQETQYF. Here the CDR3 DNA reads TGTGCCAGCAGCGCAGGACAAGAGACCCAGTACTTC. The chain is built from TRBV7-9 and TRBJ2-5; the D is unclear. V lost 5 bases to trimming and J lost 2 bases, with 6 bases between them. Germline V CDR1 and CDR2: SEHNR, FQNEAQ (reference sequence). This CDR3 has 12 residues.

V gene TRBV7-8 combines with J gene TRBJ1-1, with 7 bases that match TRBD1. The germline CDR1 and CDR2 sequences are SGHVS and FQNEAQ. CDR3 length: 17 residues. J lost 3 bases, V lost 6 bases, and 16 bases had no gene match. CDR3 sequence (DNA): TGTGCCAGCAGTTCCGAAGTCGGGACAGTTTCTCACACTGAAGCTTTCTTT. This sequence encodes CASSSEVGTVSHTEAFF. Variable domain in full (rest from reference TRBV7-8 and TRBJ1-1): GAGVSQSPRYKVAKRGQDVALRCDPISGHVSLFWYQQALGQGPEFLTYFQNEAQLDKSGLPSDRFFAERPEGSVSTLKIQRTQQEDSAVYLCASSSEVGTVSHTEAFFGQGTRLTVV.

As for this clone: Relative to the germline gene, one junction end is altered; a read error may explain this. This chain uses TRBV27 with TRBJ1-2, with a weak D call TRBD1 (6 bases). Looked up from germline, CDR1 is MNHEY and CDR2 is SMNVEV (reference sequence). The CDR3 totals 16 residues. CDR3 bases: TGTGCCAGCAGGACGACAGGTGGGGTGGGTAACTATGACTACACCTTC. This sequence encodes CASRTTGGVGNYDYTF.

V is TRBV10-3 and J is TRBJ2-1; 9 bases map to TRBD1. The CDR3 sequence is 14 residues long. V dropped 11 bases and J dropped 5; count of bases not matched to a gene: 10. Germline V gives CDR1 ENHRY, CDR2 SYGVKD. This CDR3 is CAHKGTGSNNEQFF. In DNA form, the CDR3 reads TGTGCCCACAAGGGGACAGGGTCCAACAATGAGCAGTTCTTC.

The chain has TRBV6-4 and TRBJ2-1; 11 bases match TRBD2. V was pared by 2 bases and J by 3 bases, with 0 bases of the junction left unmatched. The CDR3 loop spans 15 amino acids. In germline, CDR1 is MRHNA, CDR2 SNTAGT. The CDR3 DNA sequence: TGTGCCAGCAGTGACCTAGCGGGGGGCTACAATGAGCAGTTCTTC. Protein product: CASSDLAGGYNEQFF.

V usage is TRBV28 and J usage is TRBJ1-1; weak D call: TRBD1 (5 bases). The CDR3 runs to 14 residues. CDR1 is MDHEN and CDR2 is SYDVKM in the germline V gene. Trimming removed 6 bases at V and 5 bases at J, with 16 bases between. CDR3 DNA: TGTGCCAGCAGGGGGGGGTCTATCAGGACTGAAGCTTTCTTT. Encoded protein: CASRGGSIRTEAFF.

The chain joins TRBV7-2 to TRBJ1-2; D perhaps matches TRBD1 (5 bases). CDR3 length: 11 amino acids. V was shortened by 7 bases and J by 5 bases, with 8 bases between the two germline ends. Germline V CDR1 and CDR2: SGHTA, FQGNSA. CDR3: CASTAGYGYTF. In nucleotides, the CDR3 is TGTGCCAGCACCGCAGGGTATGGCTACACCTTC.

This chain uses TRBV5-8 with TRBJ2-5, with a possible D match to TRBD2 (5 bases). Germline CDR1 is SGHTS and CDR2 is YDEGEE. CDR3 length: 13 residues. V gave up 1 base and J gave up 4 bases, with 8 bases separating them. In nucleotides, the CDR3 is TGTGCCAGCAGCTTGTTCCGGGGAGAGACCCAGTACTTC. Residues: CASSLFRGETQYF.

The V call is TRBV7-2, the J call TRBJ1-1; 12 nucleotides match TRBD1. The length of the CDR3 is 16 residues. J gave up 10 bases and V 0 bases, and 9 bases lay outside the gene matches. Germline CDR1 SGHTA, CDR2 FQGNSA. CDR3 DNA sequence: TGTGCCAGCAGCTTAGCTAGGGGACAGGGGGCGGGCGCAGCTTTCTTT. Its protein is CASSLARGQGAGAAFF.

This chain links TRBV28 with TRBJ2-7, with 9 bases aligning to TRBD1. V was pared by 10 bases and J by 3 bases, with 7 bases of the junction left unmatched. CDR3 length equals 13 residues. Germline CDR1 and CDR2: MDHEN and SYDVKM. CDR3: CAITPGQGYEQYF. As DNA, the CDR3 is TGTGCCATCACACCGGGACAGGGCTACGAGCAGTACTTC. Based on the CDR3 plus reference TRBV28 and TRBJ2-7, the full variable domain is DVKVTQSSRYLVKRTGEKVFLECVQDMDHENMFWYRQDPGLGLRLIYFSYDVKMKEKGDIPEGYSVSREKKERFSLILESASTNQTSMYLCAITPGQGYEQYFGPGTRLTVT.

The rearrangement joins TRBV11-3 to TRBJ2-7, with D maybe TRBD1 (5 bases). Trimming removed 5 bases from V and 1 base from J, with 9 bases in between. This CDR3 is built from 13 residues. CDR1 is SGHNT, CDR2 YENEEA, per germline. For the CDR3, the DNA is TGTGCCAGCAGCCTAGGACATTCCTACGAGCAGTACTTC. Amino acids: CASSLGHSYEQYF.

V and J are TRBV5-1 and TRBJ1-1, with 9 bases fitting TRBD1. Looked up from germline, CDR1 is SGHRS and CDR2 is YFSETQ. Trimming cost V 6 bases and J 3 bases; bases outside gene matches: 9. The CDR3 extends over 15 amino acids. The DNA of the CDR3 is TGCGCCAGCAATTGGGGGGACAGGGTGGACACTGAAGCTTTCTTT. This translates into CASNWGDRVDTEAFF.

The rearrangement joins TRBV6-5 to TRBJ1-2; 7 nucleotides line up with TRBD1. This CDR3 region has 14 residues. Germline V gene lookup returns CDR1 MNHEY and CDR2 SVGAGI. V lost 4 bases, J lost 8 bases, and 10 bases stayed unmatched. Here the CDR3 DNA reads TGTGCCAGCAGTTCATCCGACAGGGCAAAAGGCTACACCTTC. As protein: CASSSSDRAKGYTF.

The rearrangement joins TRBV11-2 to TRBJ2-7; D is possibly TRBD1 (5 bases). The V end lost 5 bases, the J end lost 1 base, and 21 bases lay between the germline ends. The germline V gene has CDR1 SGHAT and CDR2 FQNNGV. CDR3 length: 17 amino acids. CDR3 sequence: CASSPPLGNPGSYEQYF. CDR3 bases: TGTGCCAGCAGCCCCCCTCTGGGGAACCCAGGGTCCTACGAGCAGTACTTC.

This chain uses TRBV11-3 with TRBJ1-5; D unclear. Trimming took 4 bases from V and 0 from J, leaving 4 bases between them. The CDR3 loop spans 13 amino acids. Germline values: CDR1 SGHNT, CDR2 YENEEA. The CDR3 DNA follows: TGTGCCAGCAGCTCCCATAGCAATCAGCCCCAGCATTTT. Translation: CASSSHSNQPQHF.

This clone turned up a few times. V is TRBV27 and J is TRBJ2-1, with D maybe TRBD1 (6 bases). The CDR3 sequence is 14 residues long. The ends were cut back, 6 bases at V and 1 base at J, with 10 bases in the middle. Germline CDR1 and CDR2: MNHEY and SMNVEV (reference sequence). The CDR3 DNA reads as TGTGCCAGCAGATTGAGGGGGTCCTACAATGAGCAGTTCTTC. It translates to CASRLRGSYNEQFF.

This clone is a singleton in its sample. This chain uses TRBV18 with TRBJ2-3; 7 bases are shared with TRBD1. Germline V CDR1 and CDR2: KGHSH, LQKENI. V shed 3 bases, J shed 2 bases, and the junction held 2 bases outside the gene matches. CDR3 length: 14 amino acids. The CDR3 region is CASSPTGNTDTQYF. For the CDR3, the DNA is TGTGCCAGCTCACCGACAGGGAACACAGATACGCAGTATTTT.

V usage is TRBV5-4 and J usage is TRBJ2-5, with 9 bases fitting TRBD2. The CDR3 extends over 15 amino acids. V lost 5 bases and J lost 3; bases outside the gene matches: 8. CDR1 SGHNT and CDR2 YYREEE come from the germline V gene (reference sequence). The CDR3 loop is CASRRAGGEKETQYF. The CDR3 bases are TGTGCCAGCAGGCGGGCGGGGGGGGAAAAAGAGACCCAGTACTTC.

The rearrangement uses TRBV5-4 and TRBJ2-7; TRBD1 might be the D (5 bases). The CDR3 runs 13 residues. Germline V gene data show CDR1 as SGHNT and CDR2 as YYREEE (reference sequence). The V end lost 0 bases, the J end lost 3 bases, and 7 bases lay between the germline ends. The CDR3 sequence is CASSLDRNYEQYF. The CDR3 DNA reads TGTGCCAGCAGCTTGGACAGGAACTACGAGCAGTACTTC.

The table lists this clone with a few counts. This chain links TRBV7-9 with TRBJ2-1; D remains ambiguous. Per the germline V gene, CDR1 is SEHNR and CDR2 is FQNEAQ (reference sequence). Trimming took 0 bases from V and 8 from J, leaving 5 bases between them. There are 12 residues in the CDR3. CDR3 region: CASSLAIDEQFF. DNA for the CDR3: TGTGCCAGCAGCTTAGCGATAGATGAGCAGTTCTTC.

CDR3 amino acids: CASSLNRVFYNEQFF. For the CDR3, the DNA is TGCGCCAGCAGCTTGAACAGGGTTTTCTACAATGAGCAGTTCTTC. V gene TRBV5-1 combines with J gene TRBJ2-1; possible D gene TRBD1, 6 bases. Between the trimmed V and J ends, which lost 1 base and 3 bases, there was a span of 11 bases. The CDR3 has 15 residues. Germline lookup yields CDR1 SGHRS and CDR2 YFSETQ.